A selection of T cell receptor beta chains follows, all from one sample in a study of cytotoxic CD8 clonotypes in ibrutinib-treated CLL. Here immunoSEQ multiplex PCR was the method, and the copy in TCRdb shows in-frame clones only, minus some. Among 300,000 or so clones listed, about 61% were seen once. The sequenced sample was PBMCs, obtained after 36 months of ibrutinib treatment. Receptor source: a human donor with chronic lymphocytic leukemia. Each CDR3 is given with its conserved first and last residue. The D gene is left open where the match is weak. Clone size is given for some rows only: seen once, a few or many times, or a class if the clone is expanded.

j_call | d_call | v_call | clone_size | cdr3_length | cdr3_aa
TRBJ1-2 | NA | TRBV14 | few | 13 | CASSEQDNYGYTF
TRBJ1-5 | NA | TRBV6-1 | NA | 17 | CASSETRTGRVSQPQHF
TRBJ2-3 | NA | TRBV4-3 | NA | 15 | CASSQVPGSTDTQYF
TRBJ1-5 | TRBD1 | TRBV4-1 | NA | 17 | CASSQDSLGQSNQPQHF
TRBJ2-4 | TRBD2 | TRBV15 | NA | 14 | CATSRDLTSNIQYF
TRBJ2-2 | NA | TRBV6-5 | NA | 16 | CASSYVGQLNTGELFF
TRBJ2-7 | TRBD1 | TRBV28 | few | 18 | CASSLSLRGQGTIYEQYF
TRBJ2-2 | NA | TRBV9 | NA | 16 | CASSVRGSENTGELFF
TRBJ2-5 | NA | TRBV21-1 | NA | 14 | CASNRGKQVETQYF
TRBJ1-1 | NA | TRBV10-3 | NA | 15 | CAISESGQGNTEAFF
TRBJ2-1 | NA | TRBV25-1 | NA | 12 | CASSVSVGEQFF
TRBJ1-2 | NA | TRBV4-1 | NA | 15 | CASSQVLGGSSGYTF
TRBJ2-5 | TRBD1 | TRBV10-1 | NA | 14 | CASSEGQGAFVQYF
TRBJ1-6 | NA | TRBV9 | once | 16 | CASSQFQLGENSPLHF
TRBJ1-1 | NA | TRBV7-8 | NA | 14 | CASSRRGFGTEAFF
TRBJ2-1 | NA | TRBV7-3 | NA | 14 | CASSLSQSVGGQFF
TRBJ2-5 | TRBD1 | TRBV19 | few | 11 | CASISGGTQYF
TRBJ1-2 | NA | TRBV6-4 | NA | 13 | CAIKPWGNYGYTF
TRBJ1-4 | NA | TRBV4-3 | NA | 14 | CASSQEFWAEKLFF
TRBJ1-2 | NA | TRBV5-3 | NA | 15 | CARSLVGRGNYGYTF
TRBJ2-3 | TRBD1 | TRBV4-1 | NA | 17 | CASSQETGFGRTDTQYF
TRBJ1-2 | NA | TRBV5-1 | few | 12 | CASSLLGGGYTF
TRBJ2-5 | NA | TRBV4-1 | few | 16 | CASSQDRGVLGETQYF
TRBJ2-3 | TRBD2 | TRBV9 | NA | 16 | CASTASGYSRTDTQYF
TRBJ2-7 | TRBD1 | TRBV5-1 | NA | 11 | CASSSQGEQYF
TRBJ2-7 | TRBD1 | TRBV10-3 | NA | 15 | CAIREDRGLGYEQYF
TRBJ2-1 | TRBD2 | TRBV7-8 | NA | 17 | CASSTKTLAGVGNEQFF
TRBJ1-1 | TRBD1 | TRBV7-9 | NA | 18 | CASSPGQGALSWTTEAFF
TRBJ2-1 | NA | TRBV7-8 | NA | 12 | CASSLGKDEQFF
TRBJ1-2 | NA | TRBV5-1 | once | 14 | CASSLNRIYYGYTF